This T cell receptor beta chain was found in a study of OX40 agonist ivuxolimab in advanced cancers. Findings of the study overall: In the 0.1-3.0 mg/kg groups, partial responders showed among the lowest expansion.

To note about this clone: Its target is not known.

Clones were read by immunoSEQ multiplex PCR, and TCRdb kept only the in-frame ones, dropping some. The sample has 55,000 to 60,000 clones, approximately 89% seen once; the top ten hold approximately 3.8%. Autoimmune disease history or systemic immunosuppression barred patients. CDR3 size: 14 residues. Trimming removed 5 bases from V and 2 bases from J; junction bases left unmatched: 6. The germline V gene has CDR1 SGHTA and CDR2 FQGNSA. The genes are TRBV7-2 and TRBJ2-7; 7 bases align to TRBD2. The sequences come from CD4+ or CD8+ T cells sorted from blood, collected in a trial of the OX40 agonist ivuxolimab. This TCR was recovered from an adult with an advanced solid tumor such as melanoma, head and neck, liver or kidney cancer. CDR3 amino acids: CASSPGLAAYEQYF. As DNA, the CDR3 is TGTGCCAGCAGCCCCGGGCTAGCGGCCTACGAGCAGTACTTC. Looking up the rest from reference TRBV7-2 and TRBJ2-7 gives the full variable domain: GAGVSQSPSNKVTEKGKDVELRCDPISGHTALYWYRQSLGQGLEFLIYFQGNSAPDKSGLPSDRFSAERTGGSVSTLTIQRTQQEDSAVYLCASSPGLAAYEQYFGPGTRLTVT.